A selection of T cell receptor beta chains follows, all from one sample in a study of blood T cell repertoires in COVID-19. Libraries were prepared by immunoSEQ multiplex PCR; TCRdb keeps only in-frame clonotypes and omits some of them. This sample has tens of thousands of clones, with about 87% found just once. The sample was peripheral blood. The receptors shown here come from a human donor in a cohort sampled during active COVID-19. Each CDR3 is given with its conserved first and last residue. A D gene is named only where the DNA matches it firmly. Only part of the rows carry a size: once, few, many, or a class if the clone is expanded.

D: .
J: TRBJ1-5
V: TRBV28
size: .
CDR3: CASSPPTGDGPPQHF
DNA: TGTGCCAGCAGTCCCCCCACGGGGGACGGGCCGCCCCAGCATTTT

D: .
J: TRBJ1-2
V: TRBV7-2
size: once
CDR3: CASSLGTAIDGYTF
DNA: TGTGCCAGCAGCTTGGGCACAGCTATCGATGGCTACACCTTC

D: .
J: TRBJ1-2
V: TRBV7-2
size: .
CDR3: CASSAGNTQYPNYGYTF
DNA: TGTGCCAGCAGCGCGGGAAATACCCAGTACCCTAACTATGGCTACACCTTC

D: .
J: TRBJ1-5
V: TRBV19
size: .
CDR3: CASSIPPFNQPQHF
DNA: TGTGCCAGTAGTATACCCCCCTTCAATCAGCCCCAGCATTTT

D: TRBD1
J: TRBJ1-4
V: TRBV6-6
size: .
CDR3: CASTPDRVKEKLFF
DNA: TGTGCCAGCACCCCAGACAGGGTAAAGGAAAAACTGTTTTTT

D: .
J: TRBJ1-1
V: TRBV3-1/TRBV3-2
size: .
CDR3: CASSQDHSGVTEAFF
DNA: TGTGCCAGCAGCCAAGATCATTCCGGGGTGACTGAAGCTTTCTTT

D: .
J: TRBJ2-1
V: TRBV11-2
size: .
CDR3: CASSFKPSNEQFF
DNA: TGTGCCAGCAGCTTCAAACCGAGTAATGAGCAGTTCTTC

D: TRBD2
J: TRBJ2-7
V: TRBV6-5
size: .
CDR3: CASTALAGDNEQYF
DNA: TGTGCCAGCACCGCACTAGCGGGAGATAACGAGCAGTACTTC

D: .
J: TRBJ1-1
V: TRBV6-2/TRBV6-3
size: .
CDR3: CASSYSILRSGSGTEAFF
DNA: TGTGCCAGCAGTTACTCGATCTTGAGGTCAGGGTCGGGCACTGAAGCTTTCTTT

D: TRBD2
J: TRBJ2-7
V: TRBV27
size: .
CDR3: CASRKESRASGRPSSYEQYF
DNA: TGTGCCAGCAGAAAAGAGTCTCGAGCTAGCGGGAGGCCTAGCTCCTACGAGCAGTACTTC

D: .
J: TRBJ2-3
V: TRBV6-6
size: .
CDR3: CASSYSRNRLTDTQYF
DNA: TGTGCCAGCAGTTACTCGAGGAACAGGCTCACAGATACGCAGTATTTT

D: .
J: TRBJ2-3
V: TRBV9
size: .
CDR3: CASSPGQITDTQYF
DNA: TGTGCCAGCAGCCCAGGACAAATCACAGATACGCAGTATTTT

D: TRBD1
J: TRBJ1-2
V: TRBV12-3/TRBV12-4
size: .
CDR3: CASSRGTDYGYTF
DNA: TGTGCCAGCAGCCGCGGGACAGACTATGGCTACACCTTC

D: TRBD1
J: TRBJ1-1
V: TRBV7-2
size: .
CDR3: CASSLAMGQGNTEAFF
DNA: TGTGCCAGCAGCTTAGCGATGGGACAGGGGAACACTGAAGCTTTCTTT

D: .
J: TRBJ2-7
V: TRBV5-1
size: once
CDR3: CASSLQGMAYEQYF
DNA: TGCGCCAGCAGCTTGCAGGGGATGGCCTACGAGCAGTACTTC

D: .
J: TRBJ2-7
V: TRBV7-9
size: .
CDR3: CASNDRSSGYEQYF
DNA: TGTGCCAGCAACGATCGGTCTTCGGGCTACGAGCAGTACTTC

D: .
J: TRBJ1-5
V: TRBV7-2
size: .
CDR3: CASSLKQGTQPQHF
DNA: TGTGCCAGCAGCTTGAAACAGGGAACCCAGCCCCAGCATTTT

D: .
J: TRBJ1-2
V: TRBV19
size: .
CDR3: CATTMAGNGYTF
DNA: TGTGCCACAACCATGGCAGGGAATGGCTACACCTTC

D: TRBD1
J: TRBJ1-1
V: TRBV10-3
size: .
CDR3: CAIRKDRDTEAFF
DNA: TGTGCCATCAGAAAAGACAGGGACACTGAAGCTTTCTTT

D: TRBD1
J: TRBJ1-1
V: TRBV5-1
size: .
CDR3: CASTSGGSTEAFF
DNA: TGCGCCAGTACCTCAGGGGGAAGCACTGAAGCTTTCTTT

D: TRBD1
J: TRBJ1-5
V: TRBV18
size: .
CDR3: CASSPGQVSNQPQHF
DNA: TGTGCCAGCTCACCCGGACAGGTGTCCAATCAGCCCCAGCATTTT

D: TRBD2
J: TRBJ2-5
V: TRBV6-5
size: .
CDR3: CASSTSSGGTETQYF
DNA: TGTGCCAGCAGCACCTCTAGCGGGGGTACAGAGACCCAGTACTTC

D: TRBD1
J: TRBJ1-4
V: TRBV3-1/TRBV3-2
size: .
CDR3: CASSQGRRTGGEKLFF
DNA: TGTGCCAGCAGCCAAGGCCGGAGGACAGGGGGAGAAAAACTGTTTTTT

D: TRBD1
J: TRBJ1-1
V: TRBV7-8
size: .
CDR3: CASSQDRGRTEAFF
DNA: TGTGCCAGCAGCCAGGACAGGGGGCGAACTGAAGCTTTCTTT

D: .
J: TRBJ2-3
V: TRBV7-3
size: .
CDR3: CASSHGQGLTDTQYF
DNA: TGTGCCAGCAGCCACGGCCAAGGACTAACAGATACGCAGTATTTT

D: TRBD1
J: TRBJ1-1
V: TRBV19
size: .
CDR3: CASRSPGQAANTEAFF
DNA: TGTGCCAGTAGATCCCCGGGACAGGCGGCGAACACTGAAGCTTTCTTT

D: .
J: TRBJ2-2
V: TRBV6-5
size: .
CDR3: CASRTANTGELFF
DNA: TGTGCCAGCAGGACAGCGAACACCGGGGAGCTGTTTTTT

D: .
J: TRBJ2-1
V: TRBV7-9
size: .
CDR3: CASSSSEIPGEQFF
DNA: TGTGCCAGCAGCTCGTCGGAGATTCCGGGAGAGCAGTTCTTC

D: TRBD2
J: TRBJ2-1
V: TRBV19
size: .
CDR3: CASSLGWSGNNEQFF
DNA: TGTGCCAGTAGTCTCGGTTGGAGCGGGAATAATGAGCAGTTCTTC

D: TRBD1
J: TRBJ2-7
V: TRBV5-1
size: .
CDR3: CASSYRTTGGSYEQYF
DNA: TGCGCCAGCAGCTACCGGACCACAGGGGGGTCCTACGAGCAGTACTTC

D: TRBD2
J: TRBJ2-2
V: TRBV12-5
size: .
CDR3: CASGLVTLGLAGHLVTRELFF
DNA: TGTGCTAGTGGTTTGGTGACCCTCGGACTAGCGGGCCATCTAGTCACCAGGGAGCTGTTTTTT

D: .
J: TRBJ2-7
V: TRBV7-2
size: .
CDR3: CASSLGGTESYEQYF
DNA: TGTGCCAGCAGCTTAGGAGGGACTGAATCCTACGAGCAGTACTTC

D: .
J: TRBJ1-3
V: TRBV6-6
size: .
CDR3: CASSPPAGNTIYF
DNA: TGTGCCAGCAGTCCACCGGCTGGAAACACCATATATTTT

D: TRBD1
J: TRBJ2-3
V: TRBV24-1
size: .
CDR3: CATSDSGQGTQYF
DNA: TGTGCCACCAGTGATTCCGGACAGGGTACGCAGTATTTT

D: TRBD1
J: TRBJ2-2
V: TRBV6-5
size: .
CDR3: CASSTTGVAGELFF
DNA: TGTGCCAGCAGTACGACAGGGGTGGCCGGGGAGCTGTTTTTT

D: .
J: TRBJ1-2
V: TRBV12-3/TRBV12-4
size: .
CDR3: CASSQGQYGYTF
DNA: TGTGCCAGCAGTCAGGGTCAGTATGGCTACACCTTC

D: TRBD2
J: TRBJ2-7
V: TRBV5-1
size: .
CDR3: CASSPKTSGSSYEQYF
DNA: TGCGCCAGCAGCCCTAAGACTAGCGGCAGCTCCTACGAGCAGTACTTC